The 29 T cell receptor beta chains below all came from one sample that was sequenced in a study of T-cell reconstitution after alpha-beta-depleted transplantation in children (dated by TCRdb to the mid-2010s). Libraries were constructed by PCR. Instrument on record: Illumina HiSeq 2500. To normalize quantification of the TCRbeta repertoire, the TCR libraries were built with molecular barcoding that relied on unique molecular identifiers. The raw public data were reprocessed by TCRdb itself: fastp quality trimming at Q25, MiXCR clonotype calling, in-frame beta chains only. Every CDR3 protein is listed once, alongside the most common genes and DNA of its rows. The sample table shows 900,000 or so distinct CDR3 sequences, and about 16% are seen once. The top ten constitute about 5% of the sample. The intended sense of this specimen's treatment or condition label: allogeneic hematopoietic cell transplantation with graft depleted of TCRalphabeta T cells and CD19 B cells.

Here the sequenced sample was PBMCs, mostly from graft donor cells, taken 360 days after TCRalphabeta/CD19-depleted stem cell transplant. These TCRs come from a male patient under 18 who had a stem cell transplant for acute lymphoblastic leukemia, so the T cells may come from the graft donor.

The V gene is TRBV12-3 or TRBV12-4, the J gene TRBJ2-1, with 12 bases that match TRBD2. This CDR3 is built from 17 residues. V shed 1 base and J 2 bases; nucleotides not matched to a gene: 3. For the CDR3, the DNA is TGTGCCAGCAGTTTAGGACTAGCGGGAGTCACCTACAATGAGCAGTTCTTC. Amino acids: CASSLGLAGVTYNEQFF.

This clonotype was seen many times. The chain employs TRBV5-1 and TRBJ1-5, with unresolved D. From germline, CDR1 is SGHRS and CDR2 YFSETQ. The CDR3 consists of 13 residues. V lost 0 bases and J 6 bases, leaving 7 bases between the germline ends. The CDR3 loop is CASSLGVGQPQHF. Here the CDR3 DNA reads TGCGCCAGCAGCTTGGGGGTAGGTCAGCCCCAGCATTTT.

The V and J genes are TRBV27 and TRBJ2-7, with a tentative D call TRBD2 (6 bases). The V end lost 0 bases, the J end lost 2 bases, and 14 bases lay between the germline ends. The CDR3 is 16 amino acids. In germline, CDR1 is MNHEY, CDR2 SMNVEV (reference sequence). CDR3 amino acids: CASSLSWRDGAYEQYF. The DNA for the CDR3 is TGTGCCAGCAGTTTATCTTGGCGGGACGGGGCCTACGAGCAGTACTTC.

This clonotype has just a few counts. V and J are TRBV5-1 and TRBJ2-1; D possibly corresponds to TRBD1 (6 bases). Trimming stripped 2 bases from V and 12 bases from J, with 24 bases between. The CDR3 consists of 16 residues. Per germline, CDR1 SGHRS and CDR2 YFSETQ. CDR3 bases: TGCGCCAGCAGCTTAGGGCACAGAGAGAACTTAGGGGGGCAGTTCTTC. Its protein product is CASSLGHRENLGGQFF. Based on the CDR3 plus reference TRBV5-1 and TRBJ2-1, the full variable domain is KAGVTQTPRYLIKTRGQQVTLSCSPISGHRSVSWYQQTPGQGLQFLFEYFSETQRNKGNFPGRFSGRQFSNSRSEMNVSTLELGDSALYLCASSLGHRENLGGQFFGPGTRLTVL.

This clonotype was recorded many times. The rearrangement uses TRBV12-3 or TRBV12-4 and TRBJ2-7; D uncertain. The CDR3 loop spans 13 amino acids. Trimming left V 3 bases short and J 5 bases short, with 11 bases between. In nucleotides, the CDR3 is TGTGCCAGCAGTTTGGGCCATCCCGACGAGCAGTACTTC. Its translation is CASSLGHPDEQYF.

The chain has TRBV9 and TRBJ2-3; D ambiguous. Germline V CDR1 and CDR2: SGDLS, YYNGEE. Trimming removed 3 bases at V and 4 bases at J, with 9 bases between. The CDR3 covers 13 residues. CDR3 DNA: TGTGCCAGCAGCGGGGGTTCGTCAGATACGCAGTATTTT. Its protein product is CASSGGSSDTQYF. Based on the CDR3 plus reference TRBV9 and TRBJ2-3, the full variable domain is DSGVTQTPKHLITATGQRVTLRCSPRSGDLSVYWYQQSLDQGLQFLIQYYNGEERAKGNILERFSAQQFPDLHSELNLSSLELGDSALYFCASSGGSSDTQYFGPGTRLTVL.

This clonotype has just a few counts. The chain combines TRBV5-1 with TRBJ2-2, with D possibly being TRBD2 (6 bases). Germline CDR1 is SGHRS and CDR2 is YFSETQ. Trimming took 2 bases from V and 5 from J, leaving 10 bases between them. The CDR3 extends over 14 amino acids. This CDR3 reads CASSFLARTGELFF. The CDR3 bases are TGCGCCAGCAGCTTTCTAGCGAGAACCGGGGAGCTGTTTTTT.

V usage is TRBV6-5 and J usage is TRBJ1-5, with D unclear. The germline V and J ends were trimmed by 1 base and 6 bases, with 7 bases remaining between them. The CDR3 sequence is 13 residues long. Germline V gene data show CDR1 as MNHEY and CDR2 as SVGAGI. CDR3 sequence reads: CASSYWRGQPQHF. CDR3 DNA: TGTGCCAGCAGTTACTGGAGAGGTCAGCCCCAGCATTTT.

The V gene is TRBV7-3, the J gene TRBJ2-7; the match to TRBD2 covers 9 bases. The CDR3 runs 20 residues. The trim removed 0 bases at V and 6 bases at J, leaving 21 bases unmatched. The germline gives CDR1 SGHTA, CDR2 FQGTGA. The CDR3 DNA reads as TGTGCCAGCAGCTTAACTTACCGTCTAGCGGGAATCGCCTCGACTGGCGAGCAGTACTTC. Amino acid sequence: CASSLTYRLAGIASTGEQYF.

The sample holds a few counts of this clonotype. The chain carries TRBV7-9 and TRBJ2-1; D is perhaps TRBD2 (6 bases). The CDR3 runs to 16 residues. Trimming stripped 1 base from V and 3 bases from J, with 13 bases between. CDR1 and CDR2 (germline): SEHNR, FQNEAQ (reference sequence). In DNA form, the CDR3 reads TGTGCCAGCAGCTTAGACCTCGGGACTTTCTACAATGAGCAGTTCTTC. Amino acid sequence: CASSLDLGTFYNEQFF.

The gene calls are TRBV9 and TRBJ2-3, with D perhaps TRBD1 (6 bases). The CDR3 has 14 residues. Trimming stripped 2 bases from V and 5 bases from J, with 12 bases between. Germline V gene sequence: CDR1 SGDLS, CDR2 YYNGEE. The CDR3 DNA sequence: TGTGCCAGCAGCGTCTCAGGGGTAAGAGATACGCAGTATTTT. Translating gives CASSVSGVRDTQYF. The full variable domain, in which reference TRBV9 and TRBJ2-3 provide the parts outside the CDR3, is DSGVTQTPKHLITATGQRVTLRCSPRSGDLSVYWYQQSLDQGLQFLIQYYNGEERAKGNILERFSAQQFPDLHSELNLSSLELGDSALYFCASSVSGVRDTQYFGPGTRLTVL.

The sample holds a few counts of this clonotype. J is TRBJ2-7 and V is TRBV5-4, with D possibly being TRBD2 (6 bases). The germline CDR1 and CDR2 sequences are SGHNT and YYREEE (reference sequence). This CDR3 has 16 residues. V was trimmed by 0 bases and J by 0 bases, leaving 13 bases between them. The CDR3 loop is CASSLGLWDSSYEQYF. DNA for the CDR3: TGTGCCAGCAGCTTGGGTCTCTGGGACTCCTCCTACGAGCAGTACTTC.

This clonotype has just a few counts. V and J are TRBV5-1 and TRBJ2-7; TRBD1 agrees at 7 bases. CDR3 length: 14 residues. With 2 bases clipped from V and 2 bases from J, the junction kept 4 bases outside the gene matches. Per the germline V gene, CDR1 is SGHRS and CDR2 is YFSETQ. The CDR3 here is CASSLQGPTYEQYF. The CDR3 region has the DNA TGCGCCAGCAGCTTACAGGGGCCTACCTACGAGCAGTACTTC.

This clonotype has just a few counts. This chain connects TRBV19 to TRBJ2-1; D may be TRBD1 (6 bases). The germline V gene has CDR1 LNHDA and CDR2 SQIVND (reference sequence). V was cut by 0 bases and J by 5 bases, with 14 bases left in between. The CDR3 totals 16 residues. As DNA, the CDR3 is TGTGCCAGTAGTATAGATCTATGGGGACACCACAATGAGCAGTTCTTC. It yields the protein CASSIDLWGHHNEQFF.

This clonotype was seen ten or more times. The CDR3 reads CASSSSGPYEQYF. In DNA form, the CDR3 reads TGTGCCAGCAGTTCTAGCGGTCCCTACGAGCAGTACTTC. The chain uses TRBV27 and TRBJ2-7; TRBD2 matches 7 bases. The V gene end was trimmed by 4 bases and the J gene end by 2 bases; junction bases not matched to a gene: 2. The CDR3 runs to 13 residues. Germline lookup yields CDR1 MNHEY and CDR2 SMNVEV (reference sequence).

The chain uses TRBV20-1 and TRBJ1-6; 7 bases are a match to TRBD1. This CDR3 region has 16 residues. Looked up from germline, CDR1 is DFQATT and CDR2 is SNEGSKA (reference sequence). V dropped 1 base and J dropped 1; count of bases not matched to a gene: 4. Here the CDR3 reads CSARANRGSYNSPLHF. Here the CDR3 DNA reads TGCAGTGCTAGAGCGAACAGGGGTTCCTATAATTCACCCCTCCACTTT.

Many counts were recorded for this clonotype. The CDR3 protein is CASSYSEYNEQFF. CDR3 sequence (DNA): TGTGCCAGCAGTTACTCTGAGTACAATGAGCAGTTCTTC. The chain employs TRBV6-2 or TRBV6-3 and TRBJ2-1; no firm D call. V was cut by 0 bases and J by 4 bases, with 4 bases left in between. This CDR3 region has 13 residues. The germline gives CDR1 MNHEY, CDR2 SVGEGT.

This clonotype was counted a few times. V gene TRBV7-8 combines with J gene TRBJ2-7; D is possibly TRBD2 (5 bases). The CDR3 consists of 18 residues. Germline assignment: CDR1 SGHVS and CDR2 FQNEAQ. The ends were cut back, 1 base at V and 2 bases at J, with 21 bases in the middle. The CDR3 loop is CASSLGYSPRELAYEQYF. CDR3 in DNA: TGTGCCAGCAGCTTAGGGTACAGTCCTAGGGAGTTGGCCTACGAGCAGTACTTC.

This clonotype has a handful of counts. The DNA of the CDR3 is TGCGCCAGCTCCCCGGGGGGAATCCACAATGAGCAGTTCTTC. Translated, it gives CASSPGGIHNEQFF. The rearrangement joins TRBV5-1 to TRBJ2-1; 7 nucleotides agree with TRBD2. The CDR3 runs 14 residues. The germline CDR1 and CDR2 sequences are SGHRS and YFSETQ. The V segment lost 7 bases and the J segment 5 bases; nucleotides outside the gene matches: 9.

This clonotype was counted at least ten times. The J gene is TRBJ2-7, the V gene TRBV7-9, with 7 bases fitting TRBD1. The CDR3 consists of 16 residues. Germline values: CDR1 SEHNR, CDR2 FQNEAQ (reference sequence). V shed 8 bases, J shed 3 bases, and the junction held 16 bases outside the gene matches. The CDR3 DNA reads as TGTGCCAGCGAGGGTTCGGGACAGCCCTTTTACTACGAGCAGTACTTC. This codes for CASEGSGQPFYYEQYF.

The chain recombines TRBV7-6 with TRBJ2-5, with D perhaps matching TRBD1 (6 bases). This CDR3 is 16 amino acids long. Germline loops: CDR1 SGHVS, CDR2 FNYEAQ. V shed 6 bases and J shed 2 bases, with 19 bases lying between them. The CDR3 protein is CASRGAPGRLQETQYF. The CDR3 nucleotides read TGTGCCAGCAGGGGGGCCCCGGGCAGACTTCAAGAGACCCAGTACTTC.

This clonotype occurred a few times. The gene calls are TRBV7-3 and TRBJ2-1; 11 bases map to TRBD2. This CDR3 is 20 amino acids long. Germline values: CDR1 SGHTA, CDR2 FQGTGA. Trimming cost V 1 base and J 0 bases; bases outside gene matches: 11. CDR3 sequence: CASSLSRLAGGPSSYNEQFF. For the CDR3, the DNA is TGTGCCAGCAGCTTAAGTCGCCTAGCGGGAGGCCCGAGCTCCTACAATGAGCAGTTCTTC. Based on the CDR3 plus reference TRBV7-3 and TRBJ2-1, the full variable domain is GAGVSQTPSNKVTEKGKYVELRCDPISGHTALYWYRQSLGQGPEFLIYFQGTGAADDSGLPNDRFFAVRPEGSVSTLKIQRTERGDSAVYLCASSLSRLAGGPSSYNEQFFGPGTRLTVL.

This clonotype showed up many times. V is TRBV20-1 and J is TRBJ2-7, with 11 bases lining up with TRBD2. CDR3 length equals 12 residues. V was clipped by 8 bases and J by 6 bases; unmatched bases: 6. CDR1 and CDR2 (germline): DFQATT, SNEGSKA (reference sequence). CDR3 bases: TGCAGTATAGCGGGAGGGCCACCCGAGCAGTACTTC. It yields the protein CSIAGGPPEQYF.

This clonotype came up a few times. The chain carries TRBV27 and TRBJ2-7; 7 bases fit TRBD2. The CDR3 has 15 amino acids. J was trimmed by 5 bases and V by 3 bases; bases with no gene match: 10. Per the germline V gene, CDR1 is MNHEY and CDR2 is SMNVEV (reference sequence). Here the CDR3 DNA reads TGTGCCAGCAGTTTCTCGCGACTAGCTGGGGACGAGCAGTACTTC. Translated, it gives CASSFSRLAGDEQYF.

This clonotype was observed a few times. Here the CDR3 reads CSARGQLAGGGEQYF. CDR3 nucleotide sequence: TGCAGTGCGAGGGGGCAGCTAGCGGGAGGGGGAGAGCAGTACTTC. The V and J genes are TRBV20-1 and TRBJ2-7; 12 bases map to TRBD2. Germline V gene sequence: CDR1 DFQATT, CDR2 SNEGSKA (reference sequence). After removal of 6 bases from V and 7 bases from J, the junction contained 13 bases not matched to a gene. The CDR3 covers 15 residues.

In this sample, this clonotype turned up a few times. The CDR3: CAISEPLASGVERDTQYF. The CDR3 DNA follows: TGTGCCATCAGTGAGCCCTTGGCTAGCGGGGTAGAAAGGGATACGCAGTATTTT. The gene calls are TRBV10-3 and TRBJ2-3; 9 nucleotides match TRBD2. CDR1 ENHRY and CDR2 SYGVKD come from the germline V gene. The V gene end was trimmed by 2 bases and the J gene end by 6 bases; junction bases not matched to a gene: 15. The CDR3 spans 18 residues.

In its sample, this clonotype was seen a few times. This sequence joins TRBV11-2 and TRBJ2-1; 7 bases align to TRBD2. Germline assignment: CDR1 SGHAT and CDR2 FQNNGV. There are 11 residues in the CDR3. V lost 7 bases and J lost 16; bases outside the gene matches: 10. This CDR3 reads CASIGLEGRFF. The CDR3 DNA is TGTGCCAGCATTGGACTAGAGGGCAGATTCTTC.

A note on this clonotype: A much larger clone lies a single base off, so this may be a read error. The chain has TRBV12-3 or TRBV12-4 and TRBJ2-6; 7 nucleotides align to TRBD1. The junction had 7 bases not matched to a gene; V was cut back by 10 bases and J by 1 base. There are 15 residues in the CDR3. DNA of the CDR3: TGTGCCACCAGGGACAGTGGATCTGGGGCCAACGTCCTGACTTTC. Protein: CATRDSGSGANVLTF.

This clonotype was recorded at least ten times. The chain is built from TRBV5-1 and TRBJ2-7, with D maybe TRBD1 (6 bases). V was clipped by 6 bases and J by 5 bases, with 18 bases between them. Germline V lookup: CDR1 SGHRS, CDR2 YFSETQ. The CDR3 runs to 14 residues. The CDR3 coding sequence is TGCGCCAGCAAAAGGACAGCCCGTTCCGACGAGCAGTACTTC. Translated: CASKRTARSDEQYF. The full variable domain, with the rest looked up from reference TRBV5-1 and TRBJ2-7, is KAGVTQTPRYLIKTRGQQVTLSCSPISGHRSVSWYQQTPGQGLQFLFEYFSETQRNKGNFPGRFSGRQFSNSRSEMNVSTLELGDSALYLCASKRTARSDEQYFGPGTRLTVT.